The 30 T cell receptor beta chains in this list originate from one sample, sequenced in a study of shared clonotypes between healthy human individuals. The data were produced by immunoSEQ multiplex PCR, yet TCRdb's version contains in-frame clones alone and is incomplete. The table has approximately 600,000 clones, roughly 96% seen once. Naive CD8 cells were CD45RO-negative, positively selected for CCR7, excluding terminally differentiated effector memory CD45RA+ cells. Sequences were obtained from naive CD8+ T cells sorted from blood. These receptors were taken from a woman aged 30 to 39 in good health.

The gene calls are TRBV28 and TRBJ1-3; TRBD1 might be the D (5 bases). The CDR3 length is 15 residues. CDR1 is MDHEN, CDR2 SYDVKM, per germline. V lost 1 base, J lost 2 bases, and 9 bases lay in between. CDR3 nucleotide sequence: TGTGCCAGCAGTTTATCAGGGAGGCCTGGAAACACCATATATTTT. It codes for CASSLSGRPGNTIYF.

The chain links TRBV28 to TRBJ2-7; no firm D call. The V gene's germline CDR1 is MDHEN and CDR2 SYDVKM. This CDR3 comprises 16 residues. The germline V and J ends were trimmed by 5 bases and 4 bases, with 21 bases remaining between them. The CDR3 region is CASSTNPGPPNYEQYF. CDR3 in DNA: TGTGCCAGCAGTACTAATCCCGGGCCACCTAATTACGAGCAGTACTTC.

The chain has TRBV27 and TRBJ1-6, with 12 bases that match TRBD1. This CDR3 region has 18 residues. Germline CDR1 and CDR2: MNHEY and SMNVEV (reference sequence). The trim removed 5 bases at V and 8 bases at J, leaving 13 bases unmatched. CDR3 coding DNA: TGTGCCAGCAGTACTACCGGGACAGGGGGCGCAATTTATTCACCCCTCCACTTT. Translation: CASSTTGTGGAIYSPLHF.

The CDR3 DNA is TGTGCCAGCAAACCACAGGGAATGAACACTGAAGCTTTCTTT. It codes for CASKPQGMNTEAFF. The chain carries TRBV7-8 and TRBJ1-1; maybe TRBD1 (6 bases). This CDR3 is 14 amino acids long. V dropped 7 bases and J dropped 0 bases, with 12 bases sitting between them. From germline, CDR1 is SGHVS and CDR2 FQNEAQ.

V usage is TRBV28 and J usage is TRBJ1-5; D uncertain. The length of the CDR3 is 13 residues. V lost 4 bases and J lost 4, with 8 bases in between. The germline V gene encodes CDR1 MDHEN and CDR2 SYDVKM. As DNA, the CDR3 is TGTGCCAGCAGTTCGATTCAAAATCAGCCCCAGCATTTT. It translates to CASSSIQNQPQHF. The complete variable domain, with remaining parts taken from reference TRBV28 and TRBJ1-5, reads DVKVTQSSRYLVKRTGEKVFLECVQDMDHENMFWYRQDPGLGLRLIYFSYDVKMKEKGDIPEGYSVSREKKERFSLILESASTNQTSMYLCASSSIQNQPQHFGDGTRLSIL.

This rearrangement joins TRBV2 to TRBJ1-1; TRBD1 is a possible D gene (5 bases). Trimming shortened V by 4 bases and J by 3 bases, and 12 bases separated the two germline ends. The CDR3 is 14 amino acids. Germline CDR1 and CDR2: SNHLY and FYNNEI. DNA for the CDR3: TGTGCCAGCAGTGTCCCGGGGCGTGACACTGAAGCTTTCTTT. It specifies CASSVPGRDTEAFF.

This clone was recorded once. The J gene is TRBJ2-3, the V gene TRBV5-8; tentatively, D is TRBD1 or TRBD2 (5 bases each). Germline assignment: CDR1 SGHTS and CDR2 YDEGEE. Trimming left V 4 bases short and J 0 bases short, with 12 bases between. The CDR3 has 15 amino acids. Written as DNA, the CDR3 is TGTGCCAGCAGCGCCGGGACGTCTAGCACAGATACGCAGTATTTT. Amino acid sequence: CASSAGTSSTDTQYF.

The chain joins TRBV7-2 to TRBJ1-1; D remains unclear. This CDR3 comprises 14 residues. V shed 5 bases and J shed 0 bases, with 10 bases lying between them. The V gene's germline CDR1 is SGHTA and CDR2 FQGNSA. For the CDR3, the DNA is TGTGCCAGCAGCCCGGGCTGGGTGAACACTGAAGCTTTCTTT. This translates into CASSPGWVNTEAFF.

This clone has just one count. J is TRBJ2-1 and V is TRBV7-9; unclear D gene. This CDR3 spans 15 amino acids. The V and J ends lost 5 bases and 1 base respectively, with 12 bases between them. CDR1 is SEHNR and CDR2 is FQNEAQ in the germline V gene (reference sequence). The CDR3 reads CASSLHLGSYNEQFF. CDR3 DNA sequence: TGTGCCAGCAGCCTACATCTTGGATCCTACAATGAGCAGTTCTTC.

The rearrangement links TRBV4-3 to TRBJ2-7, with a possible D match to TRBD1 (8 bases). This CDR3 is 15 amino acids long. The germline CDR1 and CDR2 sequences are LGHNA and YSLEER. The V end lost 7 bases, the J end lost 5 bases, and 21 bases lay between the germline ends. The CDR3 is CASKDRLQGGNEQYF. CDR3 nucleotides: TGCGCCAGCAAAGACCGGCTACAGGGGGGGAACGAGCAGTACTTC.

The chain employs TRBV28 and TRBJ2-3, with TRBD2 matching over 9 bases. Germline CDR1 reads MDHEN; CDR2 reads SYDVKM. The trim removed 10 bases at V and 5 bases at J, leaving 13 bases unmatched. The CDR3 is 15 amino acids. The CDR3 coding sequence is TGTGCCATCCACCAAGCGGGAGGCGGGGGAGATACGCAGTATTTT. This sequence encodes CAIHQAGGGGDTQYF.

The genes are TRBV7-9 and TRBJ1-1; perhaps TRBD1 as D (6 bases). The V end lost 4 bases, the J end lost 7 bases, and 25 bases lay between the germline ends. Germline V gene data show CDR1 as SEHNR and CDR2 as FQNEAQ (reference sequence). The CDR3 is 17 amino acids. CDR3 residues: CASSSGNRASSRVEAFF. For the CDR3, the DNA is TGTGCCAGCAGCTCAGGAAACAGGGCATCTAGTAGAGTTGAAGCTTTCTTT.

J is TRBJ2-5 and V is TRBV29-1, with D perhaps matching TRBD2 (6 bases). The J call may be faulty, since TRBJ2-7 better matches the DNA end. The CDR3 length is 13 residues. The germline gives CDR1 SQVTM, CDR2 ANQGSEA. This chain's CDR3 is CSVGYGEEGEQYF. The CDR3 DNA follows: TGCAGCGTCGGTTACGGGGAGGAGGGCGAGCAGTACTTC.

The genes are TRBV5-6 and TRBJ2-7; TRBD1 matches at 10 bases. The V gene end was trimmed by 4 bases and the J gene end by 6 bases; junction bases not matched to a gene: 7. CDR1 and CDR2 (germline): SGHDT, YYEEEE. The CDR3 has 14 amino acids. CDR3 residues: CASSPDRGLSEQYF. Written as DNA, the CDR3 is TGTGCCAGCAGCCCTGACAGGGGGCTCTCCGAGCAGTACTTC.

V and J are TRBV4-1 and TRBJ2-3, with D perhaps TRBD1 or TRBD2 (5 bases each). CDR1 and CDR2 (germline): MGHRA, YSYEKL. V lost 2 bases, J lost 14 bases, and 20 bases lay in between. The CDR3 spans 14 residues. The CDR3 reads CASSQRGEIPLSYF. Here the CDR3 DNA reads TGCGCCAGCAGCCAACGGGGCGAGATCCCTTTGTCGTATTTT.

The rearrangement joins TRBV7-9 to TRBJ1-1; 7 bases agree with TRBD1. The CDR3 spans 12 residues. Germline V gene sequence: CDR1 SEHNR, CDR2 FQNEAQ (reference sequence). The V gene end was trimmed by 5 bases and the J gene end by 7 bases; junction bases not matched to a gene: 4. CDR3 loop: CASSPDRDEAFF. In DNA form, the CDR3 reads TGTGCCAGCAGCCCAGACAGGGATGAAGCTTTCTTT.

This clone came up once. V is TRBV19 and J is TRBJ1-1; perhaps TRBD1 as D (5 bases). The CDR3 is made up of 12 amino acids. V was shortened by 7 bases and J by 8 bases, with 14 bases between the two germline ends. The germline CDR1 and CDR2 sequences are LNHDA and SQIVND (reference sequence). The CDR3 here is CASTMSGAEAFF. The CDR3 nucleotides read TGTGCCAGTACCATGAGTGGGGCCGAAGCTTTCTTT.

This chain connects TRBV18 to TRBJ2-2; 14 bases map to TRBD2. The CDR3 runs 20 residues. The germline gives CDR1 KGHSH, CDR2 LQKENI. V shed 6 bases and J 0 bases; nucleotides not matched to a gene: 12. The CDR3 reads CASSPLLTSGRAANTGELFF. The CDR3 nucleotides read TGTGCCAGCTCCCCCCTACTGACTAGCGGGAGGGCCGCGAACACCGGGGAGCTGTTTTTT.

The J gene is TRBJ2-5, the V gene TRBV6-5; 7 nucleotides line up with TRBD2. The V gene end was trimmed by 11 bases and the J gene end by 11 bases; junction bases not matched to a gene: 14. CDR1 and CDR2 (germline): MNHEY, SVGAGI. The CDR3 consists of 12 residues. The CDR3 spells CASEDGGREQYF. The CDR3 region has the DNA TGTGCCTCGGAGGATGGAGGGCGGGAGCAGTACTTC.

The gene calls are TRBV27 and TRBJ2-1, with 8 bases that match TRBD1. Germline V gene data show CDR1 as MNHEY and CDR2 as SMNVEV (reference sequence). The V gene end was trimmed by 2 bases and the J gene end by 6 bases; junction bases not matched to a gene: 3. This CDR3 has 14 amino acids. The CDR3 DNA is TGTGCCAGCAGTTTAGGGACAGGTGCCAATGAGCAGTTCTTC. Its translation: CASSLGTGANEQFF.

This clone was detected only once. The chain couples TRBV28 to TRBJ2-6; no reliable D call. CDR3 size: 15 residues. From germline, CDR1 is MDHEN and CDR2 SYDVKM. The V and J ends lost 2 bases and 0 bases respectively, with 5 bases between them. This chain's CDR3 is CASSLVDSGANVLTF. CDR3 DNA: TGTGCCAGCAGTTTAGTCGACTCTGGGGCCAACGTCCTGACTTTC.

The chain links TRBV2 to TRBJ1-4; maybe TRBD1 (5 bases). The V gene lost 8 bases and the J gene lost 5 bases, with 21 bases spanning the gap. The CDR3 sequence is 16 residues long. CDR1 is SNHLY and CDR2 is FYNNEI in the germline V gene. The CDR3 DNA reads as TGTGCCAGCGGGCCCGCGGTGCAGGGCACGAATGAAAAACTGTTTTTT. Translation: CASGPAVQGTNEKLFF.

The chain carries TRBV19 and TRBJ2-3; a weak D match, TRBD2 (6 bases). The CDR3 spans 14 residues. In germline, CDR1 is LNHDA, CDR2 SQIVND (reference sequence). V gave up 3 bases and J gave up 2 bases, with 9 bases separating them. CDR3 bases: TGTGCCAGTAGTATGGCGGGATACACAGATACGCAGTATTTT. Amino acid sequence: CASSMAGYTDTQYF.

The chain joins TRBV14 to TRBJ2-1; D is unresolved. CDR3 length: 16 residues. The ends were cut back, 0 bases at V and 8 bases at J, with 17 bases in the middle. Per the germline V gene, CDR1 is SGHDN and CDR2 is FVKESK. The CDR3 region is CASSQERWRRIDEQFF. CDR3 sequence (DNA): TGTGCCAGCAGCCAAGAAAGATGGCGACGAATAGATGAGCAGTTCTTC.

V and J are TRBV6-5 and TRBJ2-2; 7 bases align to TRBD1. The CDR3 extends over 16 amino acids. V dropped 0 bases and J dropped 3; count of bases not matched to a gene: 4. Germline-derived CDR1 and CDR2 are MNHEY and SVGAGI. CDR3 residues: CASSYSTGVYTGELFF. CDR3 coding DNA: TGTGCCAGCAGTTACTCTACAGGGGTTTACACCGGGGAGCTGTTTTTT.

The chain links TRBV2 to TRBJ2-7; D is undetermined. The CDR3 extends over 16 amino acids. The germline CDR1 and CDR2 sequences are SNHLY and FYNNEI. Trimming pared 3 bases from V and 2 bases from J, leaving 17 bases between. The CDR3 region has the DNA TGTGCCAGCAGTGATAGGTTTGCTAGTTCCCCCTACGAGCAGTACTTC. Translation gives CASSDRFASSPYEQYF.

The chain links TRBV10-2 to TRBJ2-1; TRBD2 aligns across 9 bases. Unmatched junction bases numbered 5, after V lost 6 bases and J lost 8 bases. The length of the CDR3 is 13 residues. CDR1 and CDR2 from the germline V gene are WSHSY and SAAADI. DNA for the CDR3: TGCGCCAGCAGCACCGGGACTAGCTATGAGCAGTTCTTC. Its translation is CASSTGTSYEQFF.

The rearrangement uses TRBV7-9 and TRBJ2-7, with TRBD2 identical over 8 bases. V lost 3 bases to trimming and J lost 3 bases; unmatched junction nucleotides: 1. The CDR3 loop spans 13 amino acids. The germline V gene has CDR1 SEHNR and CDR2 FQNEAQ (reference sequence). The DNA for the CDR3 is TGTGCCAGCAGCTTCACTAGCGGCTACGAGCAGTACTTC. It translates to CASSFTSGYEQYF. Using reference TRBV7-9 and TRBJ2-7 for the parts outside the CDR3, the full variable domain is DTGVSQNPRHKITKRGQNVTFRCDPISEHNRLYWYRQTLGQGPEFLTYFQNEAQLEKSRLLSDRFSAERPKGSFSTLEIQRTEQGDSAMYLCASSFTSGYEQYFGPGTRLTVT.

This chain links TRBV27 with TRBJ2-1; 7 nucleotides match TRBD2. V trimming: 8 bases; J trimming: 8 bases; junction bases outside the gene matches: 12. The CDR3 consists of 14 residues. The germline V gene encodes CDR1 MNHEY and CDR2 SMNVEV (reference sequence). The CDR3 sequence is CASLPGGRSDEQFF. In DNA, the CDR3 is TGTGCCAGCCTACCGGGCGGGAGATCGGATGAGCAGTTCTTC.

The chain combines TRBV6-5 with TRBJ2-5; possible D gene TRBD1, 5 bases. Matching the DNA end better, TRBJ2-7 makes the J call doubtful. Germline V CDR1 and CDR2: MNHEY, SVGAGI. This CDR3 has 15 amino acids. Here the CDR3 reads CASSYGTGSLYEQYF. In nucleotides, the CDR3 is TGTGCCAGCAGTTACGGCACAGGTTCCCTCTACGAGCAGTACTTC.